Listed below are T cell receptor beta chains from one sample, sequenced in a study of type 1 regulatory T cells. A single record per CDR3 protein comes from TCRdb applying MiXCR to the reads. Of fewer than 75,000 distinct CDR3 sequences listed, roughly 49% are singletons. Their target antigens are unknown. The source material was cultured non-Tr1 T cells, either the whole culture or a sorted T cell fraction (not recorded which). The receptors come from a human donor in good health. Each CDR3 is given with its conserved first and last residue. The D gene is left open where the match is weak. Size is stated for part of the rows, as once, few or many counts, or as a class when the clone is expanded.

J gene	V gene	D gene	CDR3 length	clone size	CDR3 protein	CDR3 DNA
TRBJ2-1	TRBV6-6	.	12	.	CASSRDSLAWFF	TGTGCCAGCAGTCGGGACTCGCTAGCTTGGTTCTTC
TRBJ2-3	TRBV7-6	.	15	few	CASSLTIRDTDTQYF	TGTGCCAGCAGCTTAACTATCCGTGACACAGATACGCAGTATTTT
TRBJ1-3	TRBV4-3	.	17	.	CASSQDPTLRSGNTIYF	TGCGCCAGCAGCCAAGATCCCACCCTCCGCTCTGGAAACACCATATATTTT
TRBJ1-3	TRBV2	TRBD1	14	few	CASRGQTSGNTIYF	TGTGCCAGCCGGGGACAGACCTCTGGAAACACCATATATTTT
TRBJ2-5	TRBV6-5	TRBD2	14	.	CASREGLTQETQYF	TGTGCCAGCAGAGAGGGACTAACACAAGAGACCCAGTACTTC
TRBJ1-2	TRBV5-6	TRBD1	14	few	CASSAGQGIYGYTF	TGTGCCAGCAGCGCCGGACAGGGGATCTATGGCTACACCTTC
TRBJ2-1	TRBV29-1	.	15	.	CSVERGASSYNEQFF	TGCAGCGTTGAAAGAGGGGCCAGCTCCTACAATGAGCAGTTCTTC
TRBJ2-1	TRBV7-8	TRBD2	13	.	CASSLAASGGVFF	TGTGCCAGCAGCTTAGCGGCTAGCGGGGGGGTTTTCTTC
TRBJ2-7	TRBV28	.	16	few	CASSPHQDRFLGEQYF	TGTGCCAGCAGTCCCCACCAAGACAGGTTCCTAGGCGAGCAGTACTTC
TRBJ2-3	TRBV7-2	.	15	.	CASSLVSRGPDTQYF	TGTGCCAGCAGCTTAGTTAGCCGGGGGCCAGATACGCAGTATTTT
TRBJ2-1	TRBV5-1	.	15	.	CASSLTAGNYNEQFF	TGCGCCAGCAGCTTGACGGCCGGGAACTACAATGAGCAGTTCTTC
TRBJ1-6	TRBV2	TRBD1	15	.	CASDRAGSYNSPLHF	TGTGCCAGTGACAGGGCCGGCTCCTATAATTCACCCCTCCACTTT
TRBJ2-3	TRBV5-5	.	15	.	CASSFLTYHTDTQYF	TGTGCCAGCAGTTTTTTGACCTACCACACAGATACGCAGTATTTT
TRBJ1-2	TRBV12-3/TRBV12-4	TRBD1	16	.	CASSDTGGRANYGYTF	TGTGCCAGCAGTGATACAGGGGGACGAGCTAACTATGGCTACACCTTC
TRBJ2-2	TRBV10-3	TRBD1	16	.	CATRGTGAVSTGEMFF	TGTGCCACCAGAGGGACAGGGGCGGTTTCCACCGGGGAGATGTTTTTT
TRBJ1-2	TRBV7-2	.	13	.	CASSLDFNYGYTF	TGTGCCAGCAGCTTAGATTTTAACTATGGCTACACCTTC
TRBJ2-3	TRBV24-1	.	15	.	CATSDRGYFTDTQYF	TGTGCCACCAGTGACCGGGGTTACTTCACAGATACGCAGTATTTT
TRBJ2-5	TRBV4-2	.	15	.	CASSQDLAGAKTQYF	TGTGCCAGCAGCCAAGATCTTGCGGGGGCGAAGACCCAGTACTTC
TRBJ2-2	TRBV20-1	.	11	.	CSASGTGELFF	TGCAGTGCTAGTGGGACCGGGGAGCTGTTTTTT
TRBJ1-5	TRBV6-1	.	14	many	CASTRNPTDQPQHF	TGTGCCAGCACAAGGAACCCCACCGATCAGCCCCAGCATTTT
TRBJ1-1	TRBV27	.	14	.	CASSLWGRDTEAFF	TGTGCCAGCAGTTTATGGGGCAGGGACACTGAAGCTTTCTTT
TRBJ2-1	TRBV5-1	.	13	few	CASSLRGGIEQFF	TGCGCCAGCAGCTTGAGGGGGGGCATTGAGCAGTTCTTC
TRBJ1-1	TRBV20-1	.	13	few	CSARGVENTEAFF	TGCAGTGCTAGGGGGGTAGAGAACACTGAAGCTTTCTTT
TRBJ2-2	TRBV9	.	14	few	CASRGQSNTGELFF	TGTGCCAGCAGAGGACAGTCGAACACCGGGGAGCTGTTTTTT
TRBJ2-4	TRBV20-1	.	14	.	CSARVAAGKNIQYF	TGCAGTGCTAGAGTGGCGGCCGGCAAAAACATTCAGTACTTC
TRBJ1-2	TRBV12-3/TRBV12-4	.	15	.	CASSPSGGFHYGYTF	TGTGCCAGCAGTCCCTCCGGCGGCTTCCACTATGGCTACACCTTC
TRBJ1-1	TRBV10-3	.	13	.	CAISEPMNTEAFF	TGTGCCATCAGTGAGCCCATGAACACTGAAGCTTTCTTT
TRBJ2-1	TRBV10-3	TRBD1	14	.	CAISEPRDSDGQFF	TGTGCCATCAGTGAGCCGAGGGACAGTGATGGGCAGTTCTTC
TRBJ1-2	TRBV5-5	TRBD1	14	.	CASSLYVTGDGYTF	TGTGCCAGCAGCTTGTATGTGACAGGGGACGGCTACACCTTC
TRBJ2-5	TRBV6-5	.	16	few	CASSANPGPPRETQYF	TGTGCCAGCAGCGCTAATCCGGGACCCCCACGGGAGACCCAGTACTTC
TRBJ1-2	TRBV9	TRBD1	12	.	CASGTGFYGYTF	TGTGCCAGCGGGACAGGGTTTTATGGCTACACCTTC